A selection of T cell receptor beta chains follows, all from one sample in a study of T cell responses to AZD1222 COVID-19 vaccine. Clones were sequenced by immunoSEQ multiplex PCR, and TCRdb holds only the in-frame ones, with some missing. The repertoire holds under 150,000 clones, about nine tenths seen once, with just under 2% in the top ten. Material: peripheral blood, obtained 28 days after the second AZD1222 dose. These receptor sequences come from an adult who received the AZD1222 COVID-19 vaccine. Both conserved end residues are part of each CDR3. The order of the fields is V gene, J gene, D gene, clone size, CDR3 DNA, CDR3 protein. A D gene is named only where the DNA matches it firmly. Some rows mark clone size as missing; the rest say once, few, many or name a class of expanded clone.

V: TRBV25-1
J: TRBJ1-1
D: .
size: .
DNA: TGTGCCAGCAGTGAATACGGAGGGACTGAAGCTTTCTTT
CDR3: CASSEYGGTEAFF

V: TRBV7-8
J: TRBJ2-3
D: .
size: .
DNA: TGTGCCAGCAGCTTAATGGGGCCAGATACGCAGTATTTT
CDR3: CASSLMGPDTQYF

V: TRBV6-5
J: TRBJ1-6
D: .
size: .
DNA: TGTGCGGGGGGCAGGGGTGATTCACCCCTCCACTTT
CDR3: CAGGRGDSPLHF

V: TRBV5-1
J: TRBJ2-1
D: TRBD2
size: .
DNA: TGCGCCAGCAGCTTGATGGGAGGGCCAGGTGAGCAGTTCTTC
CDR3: CASSLMGGPGEQFF

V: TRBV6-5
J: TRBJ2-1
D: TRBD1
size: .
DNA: TGTGCCAGCAGTTACGGGACAGGGGGTTTTAATGAGCAGTTCTTC
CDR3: CASSYGTGGFNEQFF

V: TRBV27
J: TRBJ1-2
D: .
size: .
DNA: TGTGCCAGCAGTTTATCGCCGTTACGGTATGGCTACACCTTC
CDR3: CASSLSPLRYGYTF

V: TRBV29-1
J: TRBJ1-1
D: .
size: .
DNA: TGCAGCGGTCTTTCGGGCAGGTCGAACACTGAAGCTTTCTTT
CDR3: CSGLSGRSNTEAFF

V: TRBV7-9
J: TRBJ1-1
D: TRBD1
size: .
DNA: TGTGCCAGCAGCTTAGCGTATCAGGCAGGGGGGCAGGGGACTGAAGCTTTCTTT
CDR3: CASSLAYQAGGQGTEAFF

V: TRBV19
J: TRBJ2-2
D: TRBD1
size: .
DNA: TGTGCCAGTAGTTCACTGGACAGGGGGCGCGGGGAGCTGTTTTTT
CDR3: CASSSLDRGRGELFF

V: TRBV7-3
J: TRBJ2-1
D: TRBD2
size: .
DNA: TGTGCCAGCAGCTTGACTAGCGGGAGAAGTAGGGAGCAGTTCTTC
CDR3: CASSLTSGRSREQFF

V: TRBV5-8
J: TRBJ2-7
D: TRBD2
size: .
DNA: TGCGGGGGAGGGGCCTTCTACGAGCAGTACTTC
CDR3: CGGGAFYEQYF

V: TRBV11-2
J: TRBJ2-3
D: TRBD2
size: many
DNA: TGTGCCAGCAGCGCAACTAGCGGGGGGTACACAGATACGCAGTATTTT
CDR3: CASSATSGGYTDTQYF

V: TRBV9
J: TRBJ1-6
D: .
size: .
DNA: TGTGCCAGCAGCGTTTATCAAGATAATTCACCCCTCCACTTT
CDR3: CASSVYQDNSPLHF

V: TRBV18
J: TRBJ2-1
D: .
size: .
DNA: TGTGCCAGCTCACCACCGGGGGCCAATGAGCAGTTCTTC
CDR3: CASSPPGANEQFF

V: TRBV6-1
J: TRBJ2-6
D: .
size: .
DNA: TGTGCCAGCAGTGCTTTCCCCCAGGTCTCTGGGGCCAACGTCCTGACTTTC
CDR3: CASSAFPQVSGANVLTF